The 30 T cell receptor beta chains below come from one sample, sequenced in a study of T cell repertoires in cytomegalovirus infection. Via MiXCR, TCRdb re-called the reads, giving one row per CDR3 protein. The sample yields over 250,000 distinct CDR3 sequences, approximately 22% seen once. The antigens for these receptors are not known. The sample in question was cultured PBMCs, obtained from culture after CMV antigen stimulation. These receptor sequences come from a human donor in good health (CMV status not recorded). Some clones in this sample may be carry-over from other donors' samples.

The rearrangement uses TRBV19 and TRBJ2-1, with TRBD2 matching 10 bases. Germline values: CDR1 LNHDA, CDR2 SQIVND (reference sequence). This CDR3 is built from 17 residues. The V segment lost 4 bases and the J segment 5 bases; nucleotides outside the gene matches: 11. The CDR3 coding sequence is TGTGCCAGTAGTACGTTGCGAGCGGGAGGGCCCCACAATGAGCAGTTCTTC. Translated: CASSTLRAGGPHNEQFF.

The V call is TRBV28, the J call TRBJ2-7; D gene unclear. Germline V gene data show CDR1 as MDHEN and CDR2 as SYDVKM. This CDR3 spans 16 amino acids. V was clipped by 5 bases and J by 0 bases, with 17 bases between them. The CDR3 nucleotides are TGTGCCAGCAGTCCAGTACAACGTTTGAGCTCCTACGAGCAGTACTTC. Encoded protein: CASSPVQRLSSYEQYF.

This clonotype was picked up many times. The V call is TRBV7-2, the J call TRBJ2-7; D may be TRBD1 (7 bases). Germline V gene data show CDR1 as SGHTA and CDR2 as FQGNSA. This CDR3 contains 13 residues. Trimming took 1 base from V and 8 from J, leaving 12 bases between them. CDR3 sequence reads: CASSLGRGDQQYV. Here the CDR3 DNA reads TGTGCCAGCAGCTTAGGCAGGGGGGATCAGCAGTACGTC.

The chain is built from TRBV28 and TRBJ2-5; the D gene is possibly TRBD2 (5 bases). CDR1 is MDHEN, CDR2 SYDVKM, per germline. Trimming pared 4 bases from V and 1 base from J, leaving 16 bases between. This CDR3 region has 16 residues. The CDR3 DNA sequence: TGTGCCAGCAGTTCCCTTAGCGCCCGCCTCCAAGAGACCCAGTACTTC. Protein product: CASSSLSARLQETQYF.

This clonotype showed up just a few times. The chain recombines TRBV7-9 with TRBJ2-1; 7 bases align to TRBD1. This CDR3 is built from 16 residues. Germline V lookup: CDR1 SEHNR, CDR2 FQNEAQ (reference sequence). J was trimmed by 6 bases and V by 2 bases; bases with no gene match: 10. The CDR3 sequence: CASSLFKTNRGNEQFF. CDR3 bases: TGTGCCAGCAGCTTATTTAAGACGAACAGGGGCAATGAGCAGTTCTTC.

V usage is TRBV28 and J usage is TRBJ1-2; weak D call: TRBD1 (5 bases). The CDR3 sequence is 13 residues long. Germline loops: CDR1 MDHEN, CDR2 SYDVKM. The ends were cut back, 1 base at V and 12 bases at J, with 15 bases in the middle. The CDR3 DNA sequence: TGTGCCAGCAGTTTATCAGGGTACATGGATCACACCTTC. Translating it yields CASSLSGYMDHTF.

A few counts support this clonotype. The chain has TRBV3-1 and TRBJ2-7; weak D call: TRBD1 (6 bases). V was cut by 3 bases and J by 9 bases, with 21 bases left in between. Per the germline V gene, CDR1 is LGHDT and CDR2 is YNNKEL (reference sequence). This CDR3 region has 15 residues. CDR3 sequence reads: CASSQEVGAQWPQYF. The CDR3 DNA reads TGTGCCAGCAGCCAGGAGGTGGGGGCGCAGTGGCCGCAGTACTTC.

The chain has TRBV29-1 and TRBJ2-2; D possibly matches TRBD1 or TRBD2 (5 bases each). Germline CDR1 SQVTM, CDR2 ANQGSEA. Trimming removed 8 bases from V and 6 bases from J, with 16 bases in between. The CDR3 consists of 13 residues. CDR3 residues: CSTQGRDAGELFF. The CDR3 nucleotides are TGCAGCACCCAGGGAAGGGACGCCGGGGAGCTGTTTTTT.

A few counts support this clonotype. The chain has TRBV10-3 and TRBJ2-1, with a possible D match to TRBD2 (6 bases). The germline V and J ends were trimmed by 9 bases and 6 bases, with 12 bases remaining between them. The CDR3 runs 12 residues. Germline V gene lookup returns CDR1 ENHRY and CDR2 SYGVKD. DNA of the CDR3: TGTGCCATTTCGGGAGTCGTCAATGAGCAGTTCTTC. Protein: CAISGVVNEQFF.

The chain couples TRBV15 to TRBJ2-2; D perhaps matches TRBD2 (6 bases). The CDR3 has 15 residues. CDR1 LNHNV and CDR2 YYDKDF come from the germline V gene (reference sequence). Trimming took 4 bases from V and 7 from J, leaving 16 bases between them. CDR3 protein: CATSTDSRGVGELFF. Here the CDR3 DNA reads TGTGCCACCAGCACGGACTCCCGCGGGGTCGGGGAGCTGTTTTTT.

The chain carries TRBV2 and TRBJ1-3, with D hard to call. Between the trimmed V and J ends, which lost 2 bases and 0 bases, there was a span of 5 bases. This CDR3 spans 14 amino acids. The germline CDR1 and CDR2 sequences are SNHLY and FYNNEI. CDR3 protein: CASSEKGSGNTIYF. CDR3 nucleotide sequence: TGTGCCAGCAGTGAAAAAGGCTCTGGAAACACCATATATTTT.

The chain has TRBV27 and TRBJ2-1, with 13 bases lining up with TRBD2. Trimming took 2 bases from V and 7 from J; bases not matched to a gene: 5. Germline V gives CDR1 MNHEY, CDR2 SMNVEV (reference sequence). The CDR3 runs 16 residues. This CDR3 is CASSLLTSGGKNEQFF. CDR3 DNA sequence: TGTGCCAGCAGTTTACTGACTAGCGGGGGGAAAAATGAGCAGTTCTTC.

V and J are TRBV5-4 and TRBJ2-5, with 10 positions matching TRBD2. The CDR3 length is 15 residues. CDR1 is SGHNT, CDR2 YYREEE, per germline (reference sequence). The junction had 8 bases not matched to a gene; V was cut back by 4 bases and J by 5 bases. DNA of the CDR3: TGTGCCAGCAGCGGGAGCGGGAGGGCGGGGGAGACCCAGTACTTC. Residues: CASSGSGRAGETQYF.

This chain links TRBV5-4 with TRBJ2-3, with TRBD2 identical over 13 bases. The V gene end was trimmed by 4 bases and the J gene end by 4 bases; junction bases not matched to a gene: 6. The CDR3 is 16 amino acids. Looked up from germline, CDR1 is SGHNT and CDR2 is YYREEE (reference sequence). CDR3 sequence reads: CASSLLAGGFPDTQYF. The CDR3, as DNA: TGTGCCAGCAGCCTACTAGCGGGAGGGTTCCCAGATACGCAGTATTTT.

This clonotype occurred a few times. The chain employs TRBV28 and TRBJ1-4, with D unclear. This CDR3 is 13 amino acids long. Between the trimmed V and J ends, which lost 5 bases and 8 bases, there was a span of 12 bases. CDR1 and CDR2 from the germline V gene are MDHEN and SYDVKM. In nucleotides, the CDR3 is TGTGCCAGCAGTCCACCGCGGCGGGAAAAACTGTTTTTT. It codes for CASSPPRREKLFF.

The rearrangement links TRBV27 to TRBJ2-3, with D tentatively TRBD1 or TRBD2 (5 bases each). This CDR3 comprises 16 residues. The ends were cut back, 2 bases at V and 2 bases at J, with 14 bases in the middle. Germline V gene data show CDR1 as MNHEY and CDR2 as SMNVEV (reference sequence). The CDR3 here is CASSLGSGTSTDTQYF. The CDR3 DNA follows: TGTGCCAGCAGTTTAGGGTCGGGGACCTCCACAGATACGCAGTATTTT.

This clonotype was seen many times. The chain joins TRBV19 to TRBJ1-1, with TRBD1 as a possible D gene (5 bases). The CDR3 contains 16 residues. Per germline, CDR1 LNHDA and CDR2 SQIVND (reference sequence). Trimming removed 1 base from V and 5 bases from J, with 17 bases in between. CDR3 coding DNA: TGTGCCAGTAGTATAGTCTCCGCGACAGCCGCTACTGAAGCTTTCTTT. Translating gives CASSIVSATAATEAFF.

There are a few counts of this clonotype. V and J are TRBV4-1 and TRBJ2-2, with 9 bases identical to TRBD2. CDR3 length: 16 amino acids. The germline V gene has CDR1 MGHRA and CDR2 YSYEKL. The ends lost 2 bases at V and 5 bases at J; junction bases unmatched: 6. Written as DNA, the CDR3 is TGCGCCAGCAGCCAACCTAGCGGGGACCCGACCGGGGAGCTGTTTTTT. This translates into CASSQPSGDPTGELFF.

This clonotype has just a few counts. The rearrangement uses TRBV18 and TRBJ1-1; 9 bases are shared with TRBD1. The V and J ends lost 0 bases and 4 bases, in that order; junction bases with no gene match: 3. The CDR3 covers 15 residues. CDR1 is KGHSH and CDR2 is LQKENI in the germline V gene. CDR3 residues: CASSPPGQGGTEAFF. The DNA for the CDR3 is TGTGCCAGCTCACCACCGGGACAGGGTGGCACTGAAGCTTTCTTT.

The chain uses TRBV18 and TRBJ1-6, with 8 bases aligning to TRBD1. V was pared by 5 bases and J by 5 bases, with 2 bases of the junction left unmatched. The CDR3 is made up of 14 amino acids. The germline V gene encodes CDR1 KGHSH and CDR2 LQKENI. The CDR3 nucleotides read TGTGCCAGCTCAAGGGACAGGAATAATTCACCCCTCCACTTT. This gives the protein CASSRDRNNSPLHF.

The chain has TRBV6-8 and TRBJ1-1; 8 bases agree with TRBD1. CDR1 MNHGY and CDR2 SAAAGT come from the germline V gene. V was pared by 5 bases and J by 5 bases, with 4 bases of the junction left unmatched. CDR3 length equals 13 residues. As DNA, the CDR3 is TGTGCCAGCAGTCAGGGGGCGCGGACTGAAGCTTTCTTT. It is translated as CASSQGARTEAFF.

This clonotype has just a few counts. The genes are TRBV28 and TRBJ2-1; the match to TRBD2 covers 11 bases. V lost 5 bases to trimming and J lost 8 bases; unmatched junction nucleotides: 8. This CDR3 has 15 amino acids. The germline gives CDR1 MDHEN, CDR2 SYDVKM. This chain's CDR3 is CASSRSSGRIDEQFF. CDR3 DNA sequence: TGTGCCAGCAGTCGATCTAGCGGGAGGATCGATGAGCAGTTCTTC.

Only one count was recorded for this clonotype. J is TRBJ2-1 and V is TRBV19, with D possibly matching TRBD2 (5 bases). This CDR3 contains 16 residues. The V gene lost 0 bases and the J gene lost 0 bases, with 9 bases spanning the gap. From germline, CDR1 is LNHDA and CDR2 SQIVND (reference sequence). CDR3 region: CASSIDFSGSYNEQFF. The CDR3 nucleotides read TGTGCCAGTAGTATAGATTTCAGCGGCTCCTACAATGAGCAGTTCTTC.

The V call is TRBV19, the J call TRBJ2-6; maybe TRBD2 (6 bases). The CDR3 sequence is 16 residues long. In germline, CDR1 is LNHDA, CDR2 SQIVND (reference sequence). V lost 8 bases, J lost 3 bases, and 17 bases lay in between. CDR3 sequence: CASRRSGAGGANVLTF. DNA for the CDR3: TGTGCCAGTCGACGTAGCGGCGCGGGTGGGGCCAACGTCCTGACTTTC.

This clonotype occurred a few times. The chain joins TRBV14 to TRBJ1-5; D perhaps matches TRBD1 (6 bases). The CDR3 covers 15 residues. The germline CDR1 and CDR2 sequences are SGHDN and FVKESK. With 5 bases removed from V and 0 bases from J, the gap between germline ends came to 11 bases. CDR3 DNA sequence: TGTGCCAGCAGCACCCGGGACATTAGCAATCAGCCCCAGCATTTT. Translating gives CASSTRDISNQPQHF.

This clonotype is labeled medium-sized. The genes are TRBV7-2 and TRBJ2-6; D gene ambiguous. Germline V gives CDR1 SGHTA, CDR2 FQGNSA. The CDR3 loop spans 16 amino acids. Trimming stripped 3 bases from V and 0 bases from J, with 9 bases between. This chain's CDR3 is CASSLTPPSGANVLTF. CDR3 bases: TGTGCCAGCAGCTTGACTCCGCCCTCTGGGGCCAACGTCCTGACTTTC.

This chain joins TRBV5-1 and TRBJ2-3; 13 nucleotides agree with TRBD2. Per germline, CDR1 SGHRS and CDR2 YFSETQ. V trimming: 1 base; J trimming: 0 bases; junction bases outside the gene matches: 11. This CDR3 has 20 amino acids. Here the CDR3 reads CASSLTLRTSGSASTDTQYF. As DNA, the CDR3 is TGCGCCAGCAGCTTGACCCTCCGGACTAGCGGGAGCGCTAGCACAGATACGCAGTATTTT.

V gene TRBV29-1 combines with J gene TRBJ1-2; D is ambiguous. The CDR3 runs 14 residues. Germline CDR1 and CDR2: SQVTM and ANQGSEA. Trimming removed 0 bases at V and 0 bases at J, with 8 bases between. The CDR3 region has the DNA TGCAGCGTTGAAGATCCGATGACTAACTATGGCTACACCTTC. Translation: CSVEDPMTNYGYTF.

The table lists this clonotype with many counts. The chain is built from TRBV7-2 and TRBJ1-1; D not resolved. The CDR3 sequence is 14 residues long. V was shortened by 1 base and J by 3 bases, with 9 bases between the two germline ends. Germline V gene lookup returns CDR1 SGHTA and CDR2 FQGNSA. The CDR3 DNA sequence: TGTGCCAGCAGCTTAGAAAAGGCGGACACTGAAGCTTTCTTT. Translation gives CASSLEKADTEAFF.

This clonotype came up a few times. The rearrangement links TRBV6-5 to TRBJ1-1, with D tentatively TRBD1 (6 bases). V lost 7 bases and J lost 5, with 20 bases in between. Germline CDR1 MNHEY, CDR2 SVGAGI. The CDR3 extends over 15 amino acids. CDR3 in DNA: TGTGCCAGCACCCTATCGGGAGGGGGAAGGACTGAAGCTTTCTTT. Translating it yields CASTLSGGGRTEAFF.